A selection of T cell receptor beta chains follows, all from one sample in a study of blood T cells in healthy people across ages. TCRdb re-derived calls from the 5' RACE reads in MiXCR, one entry per CDR3 protein. The data hold 850,000 to 950,000 distinct CDR3 sequences, with under 30% observed a single time. Input material: blood. These receptors all stem from a woman of 80 years or more in good health. The CDR3 runs from the conserved cysteine through the conserved F or W. Fields, in order: J gene, V gene, clone size, D gene, CDR3 DNA, CDR3 protein. The D gene is left open where the match is weak. Size values are once, few and many counts, or a class for expanded clones, and some rows have none.

>TRBJ2-4|TRBV6-5|many|TRBD2
TGTGCCAGCAGTTACTCTACTAGCGGGGCCGGTGGAGCCAAAAACATTCAGTACTTC
CASSYSTSGAGGAKNIQYF
>TRBJ2-2|TRBV7-6|NA|NA
TGTGCCAGCAGCTCCAGGGTAATGAACACCGGGGAGCTGTTTTTT
CASSSRVMNTGELFF
>TRBJ2-3|TRBV7-2|many|TRBD2
TGTGCCAGCAGCTTAGGTCTGCGGGGGGGCACAGATACGCAGTATTTT
CASSLGLRGGTDTQYF
>TRBJ2-1|TRBV29-1|NA|NA
TGCAGCGTTGAAACGGAAAGCTCCTACAATGAGCAGTTCTTC
CSVETESSYNEQFF
>TRBJ1-1|TRBV6-2/TRBV6-3|NA|TRBD1
TGTGCCAGCAGTGCCGCGACAGGGCGTGGCACTGAAGCTTTCTTT
CASSAATGRGTEAFF
>TRBJ2-7|TRBV15|NA|NA
TGTGCCACCAGCCGTCGTTGGGACACCTCCTCCTACGAGCAGTACTTC
CATSRRWDTSSYEQYF
>TRBJ1-6|TRBV6-5|few|NA
TGTGCCAGCAGTTCCCCGGGGGGACCCCTCCACTTT
CASSSPGGPLHF
>TRBJ2-5|TRBV4-1|few|NA
TGCGCCAGCAGCCAAGATGGGGGCTCTCGGGAGACCCAGTACTTC
CASSQDGGSRETQYF
>TRBJ2-7|TRBV12-3/TRBV12-4|many|NA
TGTGCCAGCAGTTTACGGGGCCACTCCTACGAGCAGTACTTC
CASSLRGHSYEQYF
>TRBJ2-4|TRBV5-8|many|NA
TGTGCCAGCAGCCAGCAAGACAGGAAAAACATTCAGTACTTC
CASSQQDRKNIQYF
>TRBJ2-3|TRBV6-4|NA|TRBD2
TGTGCCAGCAGGCTTAGCGGGGGCCTCGGGGATACGCAGTATTTT
CASRLSGGLGDTQYF
>TRBJ2-1|TRBV15|few|NA
TGTGCCACCAGCCCCCAGTTCCCCGCCTACAATGAGCAGTTCTTC
CATSPQFPAYNEQFF
>TRBJ1-1|TRBV7-9|NA|NA
TGTGCCAGCAGGTCGGGCACGAGAACTGAAGCTTTCTTT
CASRSGTRTEAFF
>TRBJ2-3|TRBV12-3/TRBV12-4|NA|TRBD2
TGTGCCAGCAGCTGGGGGGGAGAGAGAGCAGATACGCAGTATTTC
CASSWGGERADTQYF
>TRBJ2-7|TRBV30|NA|NA
TGTGCCTTCCGAGGGGGCTACGAGCAGTACTTC
CAFRGGYEQYF
>TRBJ2-3|TRBV27|NA|NA
TGTGCCAGCAGTTCCACAGGGTCCCGCACAGATACGCAGTATTTT
CASSSTGSRTDTQYF
>TRBJ2-6|TRBV20-1|many|TRBD2
TGCAGTGCTACCCGGGGGGGGAGCTCTGGGGCCAACGTCCTGACTTTC
CSATRGGSSGANVLTF
>TRBJ1-1|TRBV29-1|NA|TRBD1
TGCAGCGGCTCAGACAGGGGGCACACTGAAGCTTTCTTT
CSGSDRGHTEAFF
>TRBJ2-2|TRBV7-2|NA|TRBD1
TGTGCCAGCAGCTTACGCAGGGGGCTAAACACCGGGGAGCTGTTTTTT
CASSLRRGLNTGELFF
>TRBJ2-1|TRBV24-1|many|TRBD2
TGTGCCACCAGTGATTTTAGGGCTAGCGGGGGTGATGAGCAGTTCTTC
CATSDFRASGGDEQFF
>TRBJ1-1|TRBV20-1|NA|TRBD1
TGCAGTGCCAGGACAGGGTTCACTGAAGCTTTCTTT
CSARTGFTEAFF
>TRBJ2-3|TRBV10-3|many|NA
TGTGCCATCAGCAATAGGGTCACTAACACAGATACGCAGTATTTT
CAISNRVTNTDTQYF
>TRBJ1-1|TRBV21-1|NA|NA
TGTGCCAGCAGCAAAGGGGTCAGCACTGAAGCTTTCTTT
CASSKGVSTEAFF
>TRBJ1-2|TRBV5-1|many|NA
TGCGCCAGCAGCTTGGAGGCCCGTAACTATGGCTACACCTTC
CASSLEARNYGYTF
>TRBJ2-7|TRBV9|NA|NA
TGTGCCAGCAGCGTAGGACCAGGGTTGTACGAGCAGTACTTC
CASSVGPGLYEQYF
>TRBJ1-2|TRBV6-5|many|NA
TGTGCCAGCAGTCAAGCGGACAGCTATGGCTACACCTTC
CASSQADSYGYTF
>TRBJ1-5|TRBV6-4|NA|NA
TGTGCCAGCAGTACCAACAGGGAAGGAAAGGGAGATCAGCCCCAGCATTTT
CASSTNREGKGDQPQHF
>TRBJ2-5|TRBV27|NA|NA
TGTGCCAGCTCAAGCCGGGTGTTGGGTGTCGAGACCCAGTACTTC
CASSSRVLGVETQYF
>TRBJ2-5|TRBV5-1|NA|TRBD1
TGCGCCACCAGTAGCTCACAGGGGCGGCAAGAGACCCAGTACTTC
CATSSSQGRQETQYF
>TRBJ2-5|TRBV20-1|many|TRBD1
TGCAGTGCCAGAAAGACAGGGAATAAAGAGACCCAGTACTTC
CSARKTGNKETQYF
>TRBJ2-6|TRBV7-9|few|NA
TGTGCCAGCAGCTTATATGGCGGCTTGGGCTCTGGGGCCAACGTCCTGACTTTC
CASSLYGGLGSGANVLTF
>TRBJ1-6|TRBV20-1|NA|NA
TGCAGTGCTCCCCCCGGGACGGATAATTCACCCCTCCACTTT
CSAPPGTDNSPLHF
>TRBJ1-6|TRBV10-3|NA|NA
TGTGCCATCAGTGAGTATGAGGGTTCACCCCTCCACTTT
CAISEYEGSPLHF
>TRBJ1-6|TRBV28|NA|TRBD1
TGTGCCAGCAGTTTAGCGACAGGGTCCTCACCCCTCCACTTT
CASSLATGSSPLHF